This T cell receptor beta chain stems from a study of cytomegalovirus exposure and HLA in healthy donors. TCRdb's table, derived via immunoSEQ multiplex PCR, lists solely in-frame clones and lacks some. The sample lists around 120,000 clones, around 87% seen once, with about 6.3% in the top ten. Trimming took 4 bases from V and 3 from J; bases not matched to a gene: 7. This CDR3 is built from 16 residues. Germline V gene lookup returns CDR1 SEHNR and CDR2 FQNEAQ (reference sequence). The clonotype was recovered from a woman aged 18 to 35 in good health and CMV-seropositive. Sample: PBMCs. This rearrangement joins TRBV7-9 to TRBJ1-4; 8 bases line up with TRBD1. The CDR3 nucleotides read TGTGCCAGCAGCTCCCAGGGGGCGCGGGCTAATGAAAAACTGTTTTTT. It codes for CASSSQGARANEKLFF.